In this sample, the clone carrying this T cell receptor beta chain turned up once. This sample stems from a study of cytomegalovirus exposure and HLA in healthy donors. Germline CDR1 and CDR2: LNHNV and YYDKDF (reference sequence). The CDR3 is 15 amino acids. Trimming took 0 bases from V and 11 from J; bases not matched to a gene: 10. Vbeta (60) and Jbeta (13) primers were used in the PCR. TCRdb's copy holds only in-frame clones and misses some; the assay was immunoSEQ multiplex PCR. The profile shows about 56,000 clones, about 79% of them singletons. This receptor was identified in a man between 40 and 49 years old in good health and CMV-seronegative. The chain couples TRBV15 to TRBJ1-1; TRBD1 aligns across 9 bases. Source material: PBMCs. The CDR3 here is CATSRDKGQGRGAFF. The CDR3 DNA sequence: TGTGCCACCAGCAGAGATAAGGGACAGGGAAGGGGGGCTTTCTTT.